Each of the 7 T cell receptor beta chains below was sequenced from the same sample in a study of shared clonotypes between healthy human individuals. Measured with immunoSEQ multiplex PCR; TCRdb has only the in-frame clones, and not every one. The sample contains under 2,500,000 clones, more than 90% of which appear only once. The sequenced sample consisted of naive CD4+ T cells sorted from blood. Noted subset: CD45RA+ positively selected. Every receptor here comes from a man younger than 35 in good health.

J is TRBJ2-2 and V is TRBV18, with no clear D. The CDR3 runs to 13 residues. Germline V lookup: CDR1 KGHSH, CDR2 LQKENI. V was trimmed by 6 bases and J by 6 bases, leaving 11 bases between them. CDR3 loop: CASSPTSAGELFF. In nucleotides, the CDR3 is TGTGCCAGCTCCCCGACCTCCGCCGGGGAGCTGTTTTTT.

This chain uses TRBV4-1 with TRBJ2-5; 11 nucleotides line up with TRBD2. This CDR3 spans 18 amino acids. Germline values: CDR1 MGHRA, CDR2 YSYEKL. J was trimmed by 3 bases and V by 3 bases; bases with no gene match: 12. The CDR3 reads CASSHPKGLAGGKETQYF. DNA for the CDR3: TGCGCCAGCAGCCACCCCAAGGGGCTAGCGGGGGGTAAAGAGACCCAGTACTTC.

The V call is TRBV7-2, the J call TRBJ1-2; TRBD1 matches at 9 bases. This CDR3 contains 16 residues. Trimming took 5 bases from V and 6 from J; bases not matched to a gene: 13. Germline CDR1 reads SGHTA; CDR2 reads FQGNSA. CDR3 in DNA: TGTGCCAGCAGCCCCCGGACAGGGGAGAGTAAGAATGGCTACACCTTC. This gives the protein CASSPRTGESKNGYTF.

The CDR3 protein is CASSPSGSSYYEQYF. In DNA, the CDR3 is TGCGCCAGCAGCCCCTCAGGGAGCAGTTACTACGAGCAGTACTTC. The rearrangement links TRBV5-1 to TRBJ2-7; D may match TRBD1 or TRBD2 (5 bases each). V shed 4 bases and J shed 3 bases, with 17 bases lying between them. The CDR3 loop spans 15 amino acids. Germline V CDR1 and CDR2: SGHRS, YFSETQ.

The V and J genes are TRBV5-6 and TRBJ2-5; D is perhaps TRBD1 (6 bases). Trimming shortened V by 3 bases and J by 3 bases, and 15 bases separated the two germline ends. The germline gives CDR1 SGHDT, CDR2 YYEEEE. The CDR3 is made up of 15 amino acids. The CDR3 DNA reads as TGTGCCAGCAGCTCAGGACAGAGTGCAAAAGAGACCCAGTACTTC. Its translation is CASSSGQSAKETQYF.

The V call is TRBV14, the J call TRBJ2-7; 9 bases line up with TRBD1. This CDR3 is 15 amino acids long. V was clipped by 1 base and J by 4 bases; unmatched bases: 5. Germline V gene lookup returns CDR1 SGHDN and CDR2 FVKESK. The CDR3 DNA follows: TGTGCCAGCAGCCAAGGAACAGGGGGCGGATACGAGCAGTACTTC. It is translated as CASSQGTGGGYEQYF.

The genes are TRBV5-1 and TRBJ2-6, with unresolved D. The CDR3 consists of 14 residues. Germline V gives CDR1 SGHRS, CDR2 YFSETQ. Trimming removed 1 base at V and 2 bases at J, with 4 bases between. The CDR3 coding sequence is TGCGCCAGCAGCTTGTATGCTGGGGCCAACGTCCTGACTTTC. Encoded protein: CASSLYAGANVLTF.